The 5 T cell receptor beta chains below come from one sample, sequenced in a study of cytomegalovirus exposure and HLA in healthy donors (dated by TCRdb to 2016 to 2017). Libraries were made using the immunoSEQ multiplex PCR assay. A mixture of 60 forward primers for TCR Vbeta segments and 13 reverse primers for TCR Jbeta segments was used in the multiplex PCR. TCRdb carries this immuneACCESS record with in-frame sequences only. Its versions omit some clonotypes, under half of them owing to an unresolved V gene in the studies checked, with the rest unexplained. This sample has 120,000 to 150,000 clones in its table, and approximately 67% of those were observed once. Clones ranked in the top ten supply under 7.5% of the sample. Sequencing was done on a sample of PBMCs. The source is a woman aged 55-70 years in good health and CMV-seronegative.

The chain has TRBV7-2 and TRBJ2-2, with 8 bases matching TRBD2. The CDR3 contains 16 residues. Germline V gene sequence: CDR1 SGHTA, CDR2 FQGNSA. V lost 5 bases, J lost 3 bases, and 8 bases stayed unmatched. In DNA, the CDR3 is TGTGCCAGCAGCCTGACCCCGGGAGGGTACACCGGGGAGCTGTTTTTT. This gives the protein CASSLTPGGYTGELFF.

The chain combines TRBV9 with TRBJ1-1; D ambiguous. The CDR3 contains 13 residues. Trimming cost V 4 bases and J 5 bases, with 12 bases left between them. Germline V gene data show CDR1 as SGDLS and CDR2 as YYNGEE. CDR3 DNA: TGTGCCAGCAGCCCCTCCGGGTGGACTGAAGCTTTCTTT. It yields the protein CASSPSGWTEAFF.

This sequence joins TRBV5-8 and TRBJ1-3; D call uncertain. Trimming took off 0 bases at V and 0 bases at J, with 13 bases between the two ends. The CDR3 covers 17 residues. Germline CDR1 is SGHTS and CDR2 is YDEGEE. The CDR3 loop reads CASSLAVIMSSGNTIYF. In nucleotides, the CDR3 is TGTGCCAGCAGCTTGGCCGTAATCATGAGCTCTGGAAACACCATATATTTT. Supplemented by reference TRBV5-8 and TRBJ1-3, the full variable domain reads EAGVTQSPTHLIKTRGQQATLRCSPISGHTSVYWYQQALGLGLQFLLWYDEGEERNRGNFPPRFSGRQFPNYSSELNVNALELEDSALYLCASSLAVIMSSGNTIYFGEGSWLTVV.

This clone has only a few counts. The genes are TRBV21-1 and TRBJ2-7; the table gives TRBD1 as D, unverified against the DNA. TRBV21-1 is marked as a pseudogene. The CDR3 length is 14 residues. The CDR3 DNA reads TGTGCCAGCAGCTCCCGGACAGAATCCCACGAGCAGTACTTC. It is translated as CASSSRTESHEQYF.

This clone has only one observation. This chain links TRBV14 with TRBJ2-5; D is possibly TRBD2 (7 bases). V gave up 0 bases and J gave up 5 bases, with 13 bases separating them. The CDR3 has 15 residues. Germline CDR1 reads SGHDN; CDR2 reads FVKESK. CDR3 nucleotide sequence: TGTGCCAGCAGCCAAGAACGGGGGGCCAGTGAGACCCAGTACTTC. This codes for CASSQERGASETQYF.